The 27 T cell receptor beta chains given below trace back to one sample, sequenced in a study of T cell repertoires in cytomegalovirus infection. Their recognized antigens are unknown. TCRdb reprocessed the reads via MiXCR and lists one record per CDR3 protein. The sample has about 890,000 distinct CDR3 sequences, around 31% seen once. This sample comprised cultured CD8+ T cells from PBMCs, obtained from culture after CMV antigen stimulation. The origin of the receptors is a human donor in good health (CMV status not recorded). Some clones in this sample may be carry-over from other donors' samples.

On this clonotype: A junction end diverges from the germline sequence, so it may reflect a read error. This CDR3 reads CASSQVGQGNTDAFF. Here the CDR3 DNA reads TGTGCCAGCAGCCAAGTCGGGCAGGGTAACACTGATGCTTTCTTT. The chain uses TRBV7-6 and TRBJ1-1; perhaps TRBD1 as D (5 bases). CDR1 is SGHVS and CDR2 is FNYEAQ in the germline V gene. The CDR3 has 15 amino acids.

In DNA, the CDR3 is TGTGCCAGCACCTCAGGGTCCCCTCGGGAGACCCAGTACTTC. This gives the protein CASTSGSPRETQYF. J is TRBJ2-5 and V is TRBV7-2; D may be TRBD1 (5 bases). The CDR3 spans 14 residues. Germline values: CDR1 SGHTA, CDR2 FQGNSA. V shed 7 bases and J shed 5 bases, with 17 bases lying between them.

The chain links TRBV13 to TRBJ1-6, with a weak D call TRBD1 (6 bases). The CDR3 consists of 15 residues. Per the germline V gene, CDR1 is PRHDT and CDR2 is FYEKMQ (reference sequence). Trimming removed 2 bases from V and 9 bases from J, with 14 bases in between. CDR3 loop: CASSLSRDTSSPLHF. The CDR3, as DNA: TGTGCCAGCAGCTTATCCCGGGACACAAGTTCACCCCTCCACTTT.

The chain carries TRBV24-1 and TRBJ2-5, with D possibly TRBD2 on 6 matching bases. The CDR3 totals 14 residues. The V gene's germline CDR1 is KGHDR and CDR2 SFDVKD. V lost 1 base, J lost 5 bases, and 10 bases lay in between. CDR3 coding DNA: TGTGCCACCAGTGATTTAGCGGAGGGCGAGACCCAGTACTTC. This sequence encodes CATSDLAEGETQYF.

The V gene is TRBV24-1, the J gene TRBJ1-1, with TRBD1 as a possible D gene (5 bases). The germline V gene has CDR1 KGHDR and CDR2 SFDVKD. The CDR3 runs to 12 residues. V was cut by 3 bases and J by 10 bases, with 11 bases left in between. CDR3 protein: CATSDRAGGAFF. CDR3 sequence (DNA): TGTGCCACCAGTGATCGTGCCGGGGGAGCTTTCTTT.

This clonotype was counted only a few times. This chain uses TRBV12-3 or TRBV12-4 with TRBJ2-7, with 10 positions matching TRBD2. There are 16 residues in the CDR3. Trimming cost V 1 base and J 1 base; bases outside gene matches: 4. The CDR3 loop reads CASSLVLAGASYEQYF. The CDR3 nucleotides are TGTGCCAGCAGTTTAGTTCTAGCGGGGGCTTCCTACGAGCAGTACTTC.

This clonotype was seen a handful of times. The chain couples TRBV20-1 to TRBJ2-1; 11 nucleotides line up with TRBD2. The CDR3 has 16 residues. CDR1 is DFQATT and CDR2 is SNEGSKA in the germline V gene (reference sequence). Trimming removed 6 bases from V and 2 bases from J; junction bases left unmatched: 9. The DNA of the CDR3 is TGCAGTGCGCCAATGACTAGCGGGGCGCCCTACAATGAGCAGTTCTTC. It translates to CSAPMTSGAPYNEQFF.

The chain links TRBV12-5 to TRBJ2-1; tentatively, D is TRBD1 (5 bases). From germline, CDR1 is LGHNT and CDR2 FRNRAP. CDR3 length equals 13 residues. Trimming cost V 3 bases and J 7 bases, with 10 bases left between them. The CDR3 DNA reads TGTGCTAGTGGTTTACCAGGGTGGAATGAGCAGTTCTTC. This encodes CASGLPGWNEQFF.

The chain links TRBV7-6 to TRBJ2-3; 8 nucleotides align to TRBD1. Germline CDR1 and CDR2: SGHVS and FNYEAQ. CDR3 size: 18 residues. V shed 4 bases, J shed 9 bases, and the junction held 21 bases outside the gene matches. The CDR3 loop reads CASSSPLTDREHRGTQYF. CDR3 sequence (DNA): TGTGCCAGCAGCTCCCCGCTTACGGACAGGGAGCATAGGGGGACGCAGTATTTT.

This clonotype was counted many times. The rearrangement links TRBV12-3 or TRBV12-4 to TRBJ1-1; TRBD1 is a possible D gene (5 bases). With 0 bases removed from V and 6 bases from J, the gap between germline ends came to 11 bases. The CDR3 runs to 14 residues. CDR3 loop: CASSLAQGAPEAFF. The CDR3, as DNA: TGTGCCAGCAGTTTAGCGCAGGGAGCCCCTGAAGCTTTCTTT.

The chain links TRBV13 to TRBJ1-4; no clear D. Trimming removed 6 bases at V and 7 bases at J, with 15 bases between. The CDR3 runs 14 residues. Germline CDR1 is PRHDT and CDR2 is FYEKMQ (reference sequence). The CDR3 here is CASSAGGKGEKLFF. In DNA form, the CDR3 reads TGTGCCAGCAGTGCCGGCGGTAAGGGTGAAAAACTGTTTTTT.

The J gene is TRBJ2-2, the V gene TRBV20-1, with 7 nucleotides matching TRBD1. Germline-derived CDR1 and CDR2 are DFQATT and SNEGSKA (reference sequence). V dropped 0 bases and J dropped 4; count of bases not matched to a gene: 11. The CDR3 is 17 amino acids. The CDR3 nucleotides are TGCAGTGCTAGAGATCCACAGGGGCTTCTAACCACCGGGGAGCTGTTTTTT. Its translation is CSARDPQGLLTTGELFF.

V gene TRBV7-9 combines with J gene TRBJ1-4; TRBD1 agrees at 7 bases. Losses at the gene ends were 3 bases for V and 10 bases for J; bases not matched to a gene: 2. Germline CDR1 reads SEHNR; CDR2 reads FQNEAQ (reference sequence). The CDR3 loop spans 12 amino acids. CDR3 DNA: TGTGCCAGCAGCTTGGACAGGAGAAAACTGTTTTTT. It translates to CASSLDRRKLFF.

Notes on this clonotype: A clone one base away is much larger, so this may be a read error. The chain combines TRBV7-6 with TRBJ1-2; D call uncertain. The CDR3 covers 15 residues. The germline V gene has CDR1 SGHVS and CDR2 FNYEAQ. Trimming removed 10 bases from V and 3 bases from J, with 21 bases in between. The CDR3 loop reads CANSFEPGVHYGYTF. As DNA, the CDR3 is TGTGCCAACAGTTTCGAGCCTGGGGTTCACTATGGCTACACCTTC.

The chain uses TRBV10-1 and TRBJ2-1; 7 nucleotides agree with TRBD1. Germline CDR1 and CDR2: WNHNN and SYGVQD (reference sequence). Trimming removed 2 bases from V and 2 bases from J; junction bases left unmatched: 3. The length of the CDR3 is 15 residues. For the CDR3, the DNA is TGCGCCAGCAGTGAGGAGGGGGCGGCCTACAATGAGCAGTTCTTC. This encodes CASSEEGAAYNEQFF.

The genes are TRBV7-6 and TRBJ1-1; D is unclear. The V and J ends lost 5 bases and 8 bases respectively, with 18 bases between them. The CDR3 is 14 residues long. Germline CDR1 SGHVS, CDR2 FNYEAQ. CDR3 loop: CASSRVRFGPEAFF. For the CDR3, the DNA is TGTGCCAGCAGCCGGGTCCGCTTTGGTCCCGAAGCTTTCTTT.

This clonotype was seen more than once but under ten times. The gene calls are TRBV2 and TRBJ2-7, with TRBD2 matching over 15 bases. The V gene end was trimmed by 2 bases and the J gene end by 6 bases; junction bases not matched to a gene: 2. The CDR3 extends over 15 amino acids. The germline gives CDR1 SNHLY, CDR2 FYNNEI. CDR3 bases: TGTGCCAGCAGTGAATGGGGACTAGCGGGGGGCGAGCAGTACGTC. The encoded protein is CASSEWGLAGGEQYV.

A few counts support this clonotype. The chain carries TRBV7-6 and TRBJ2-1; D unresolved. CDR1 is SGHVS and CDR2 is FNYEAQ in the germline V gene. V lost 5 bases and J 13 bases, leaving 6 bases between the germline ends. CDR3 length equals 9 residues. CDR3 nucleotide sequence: TGTGCCAGCAGCCCCACCCAGTTCTTC. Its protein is CASSPTQFF.

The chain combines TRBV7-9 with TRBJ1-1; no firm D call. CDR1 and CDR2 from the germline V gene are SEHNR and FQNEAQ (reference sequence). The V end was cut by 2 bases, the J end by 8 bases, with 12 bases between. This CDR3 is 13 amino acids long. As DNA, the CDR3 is TGTGCCAGCAGCTTATCCCCACGGTTCGAAGCTTTCTTT. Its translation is CASSLSPRFEAFF.

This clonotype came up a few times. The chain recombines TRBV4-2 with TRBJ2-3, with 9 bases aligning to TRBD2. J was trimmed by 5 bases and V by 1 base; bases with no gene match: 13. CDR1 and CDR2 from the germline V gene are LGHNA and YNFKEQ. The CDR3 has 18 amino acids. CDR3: CASSQGLAGATGGDTQYF. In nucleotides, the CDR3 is TGTGCCAGCAGCCAAGGATTAGCGGGGGCTACCGGAGGAGATACGCAGTATTTT.

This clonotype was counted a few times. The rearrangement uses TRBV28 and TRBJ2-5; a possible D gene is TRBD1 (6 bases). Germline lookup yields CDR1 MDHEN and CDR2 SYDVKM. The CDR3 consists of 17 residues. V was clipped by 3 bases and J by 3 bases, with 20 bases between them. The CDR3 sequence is CASSFQQGPVGEETQYF. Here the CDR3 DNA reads TGTGCCAGCAGTTTTCAACAGGGCCCCGTTGGAGAAGAGACCCAGTACTTC.

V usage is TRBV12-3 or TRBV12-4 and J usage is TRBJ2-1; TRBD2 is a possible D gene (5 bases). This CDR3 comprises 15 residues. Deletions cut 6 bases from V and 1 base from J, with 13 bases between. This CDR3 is CASRDKAVSYNEQFF. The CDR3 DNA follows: TGTGCCAGCAGAGATAAAGCGGTTTCCTACAATGAGCAGTTCTTC.

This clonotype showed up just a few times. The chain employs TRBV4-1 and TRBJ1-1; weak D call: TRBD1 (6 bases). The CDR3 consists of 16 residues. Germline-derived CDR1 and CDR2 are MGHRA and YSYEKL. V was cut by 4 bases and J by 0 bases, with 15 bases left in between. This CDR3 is CASSPDRDKVNTEAFF. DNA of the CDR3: TGCGCCAGCAGCCCTGACCGGGACAAGGTGAACACTGAAGCTTTCTTT.

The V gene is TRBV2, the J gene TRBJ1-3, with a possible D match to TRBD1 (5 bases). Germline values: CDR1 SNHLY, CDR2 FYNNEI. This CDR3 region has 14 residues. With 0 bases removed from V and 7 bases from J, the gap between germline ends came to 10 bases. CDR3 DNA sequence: TGTGCCAGCAGTGAAGCATCATCAGGGAACACCATATATTTT. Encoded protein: CASSEASSGNTIYF.

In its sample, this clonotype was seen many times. CDR3 sequence (DNA): TGCGCCAGCAAGGACAATAGCGGGGGAAAGACCCAGTACTTC. Its translation: CASKDNSGGKTQYF. The rearrangement links TRBV10-2 to TRBJ2-5, with TRBD2 matching 9 bases. CDR1 and CDR2 (germline): WSHSY, SAAADI. CDR3 length equals 14 residues. The V and J ends lost 7 bases and 6 bases, in that order; junction bases with no gene match: 9.

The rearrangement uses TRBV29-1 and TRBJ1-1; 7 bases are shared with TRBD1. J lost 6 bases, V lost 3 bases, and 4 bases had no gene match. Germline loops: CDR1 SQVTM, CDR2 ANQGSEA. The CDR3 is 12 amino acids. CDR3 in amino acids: CSVDNRGPEAFF. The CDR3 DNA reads TGCAGCGTTGACAACAGGGGCCCTGAAGCTTTCTTT.

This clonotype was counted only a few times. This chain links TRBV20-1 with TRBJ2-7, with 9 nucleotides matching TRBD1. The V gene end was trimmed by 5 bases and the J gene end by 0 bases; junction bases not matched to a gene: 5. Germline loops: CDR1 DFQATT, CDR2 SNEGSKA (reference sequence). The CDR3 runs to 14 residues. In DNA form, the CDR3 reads TGCAGTGCTCAGGGACAGGGTAACTCCTACGAGCAGTACGTC. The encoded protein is CSAQGQGNSYEQYV.